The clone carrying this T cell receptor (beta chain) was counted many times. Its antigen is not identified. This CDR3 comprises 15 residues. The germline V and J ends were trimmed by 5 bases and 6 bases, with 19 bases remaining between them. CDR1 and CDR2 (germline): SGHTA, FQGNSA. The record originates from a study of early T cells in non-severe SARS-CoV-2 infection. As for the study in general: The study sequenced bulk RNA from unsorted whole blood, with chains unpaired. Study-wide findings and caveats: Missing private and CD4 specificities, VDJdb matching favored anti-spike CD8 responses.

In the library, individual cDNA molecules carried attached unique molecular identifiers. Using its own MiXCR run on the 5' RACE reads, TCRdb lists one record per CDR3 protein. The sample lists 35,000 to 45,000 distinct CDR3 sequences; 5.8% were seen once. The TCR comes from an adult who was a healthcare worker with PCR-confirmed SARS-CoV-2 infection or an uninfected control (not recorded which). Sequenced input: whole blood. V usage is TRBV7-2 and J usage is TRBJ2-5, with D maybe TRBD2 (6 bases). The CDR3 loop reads CASSTPVGGKKTQYF. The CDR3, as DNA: TGTGCCAGCAGCACGCCGGTCGGCGGGAAAAAGACCCAGTACTTC.